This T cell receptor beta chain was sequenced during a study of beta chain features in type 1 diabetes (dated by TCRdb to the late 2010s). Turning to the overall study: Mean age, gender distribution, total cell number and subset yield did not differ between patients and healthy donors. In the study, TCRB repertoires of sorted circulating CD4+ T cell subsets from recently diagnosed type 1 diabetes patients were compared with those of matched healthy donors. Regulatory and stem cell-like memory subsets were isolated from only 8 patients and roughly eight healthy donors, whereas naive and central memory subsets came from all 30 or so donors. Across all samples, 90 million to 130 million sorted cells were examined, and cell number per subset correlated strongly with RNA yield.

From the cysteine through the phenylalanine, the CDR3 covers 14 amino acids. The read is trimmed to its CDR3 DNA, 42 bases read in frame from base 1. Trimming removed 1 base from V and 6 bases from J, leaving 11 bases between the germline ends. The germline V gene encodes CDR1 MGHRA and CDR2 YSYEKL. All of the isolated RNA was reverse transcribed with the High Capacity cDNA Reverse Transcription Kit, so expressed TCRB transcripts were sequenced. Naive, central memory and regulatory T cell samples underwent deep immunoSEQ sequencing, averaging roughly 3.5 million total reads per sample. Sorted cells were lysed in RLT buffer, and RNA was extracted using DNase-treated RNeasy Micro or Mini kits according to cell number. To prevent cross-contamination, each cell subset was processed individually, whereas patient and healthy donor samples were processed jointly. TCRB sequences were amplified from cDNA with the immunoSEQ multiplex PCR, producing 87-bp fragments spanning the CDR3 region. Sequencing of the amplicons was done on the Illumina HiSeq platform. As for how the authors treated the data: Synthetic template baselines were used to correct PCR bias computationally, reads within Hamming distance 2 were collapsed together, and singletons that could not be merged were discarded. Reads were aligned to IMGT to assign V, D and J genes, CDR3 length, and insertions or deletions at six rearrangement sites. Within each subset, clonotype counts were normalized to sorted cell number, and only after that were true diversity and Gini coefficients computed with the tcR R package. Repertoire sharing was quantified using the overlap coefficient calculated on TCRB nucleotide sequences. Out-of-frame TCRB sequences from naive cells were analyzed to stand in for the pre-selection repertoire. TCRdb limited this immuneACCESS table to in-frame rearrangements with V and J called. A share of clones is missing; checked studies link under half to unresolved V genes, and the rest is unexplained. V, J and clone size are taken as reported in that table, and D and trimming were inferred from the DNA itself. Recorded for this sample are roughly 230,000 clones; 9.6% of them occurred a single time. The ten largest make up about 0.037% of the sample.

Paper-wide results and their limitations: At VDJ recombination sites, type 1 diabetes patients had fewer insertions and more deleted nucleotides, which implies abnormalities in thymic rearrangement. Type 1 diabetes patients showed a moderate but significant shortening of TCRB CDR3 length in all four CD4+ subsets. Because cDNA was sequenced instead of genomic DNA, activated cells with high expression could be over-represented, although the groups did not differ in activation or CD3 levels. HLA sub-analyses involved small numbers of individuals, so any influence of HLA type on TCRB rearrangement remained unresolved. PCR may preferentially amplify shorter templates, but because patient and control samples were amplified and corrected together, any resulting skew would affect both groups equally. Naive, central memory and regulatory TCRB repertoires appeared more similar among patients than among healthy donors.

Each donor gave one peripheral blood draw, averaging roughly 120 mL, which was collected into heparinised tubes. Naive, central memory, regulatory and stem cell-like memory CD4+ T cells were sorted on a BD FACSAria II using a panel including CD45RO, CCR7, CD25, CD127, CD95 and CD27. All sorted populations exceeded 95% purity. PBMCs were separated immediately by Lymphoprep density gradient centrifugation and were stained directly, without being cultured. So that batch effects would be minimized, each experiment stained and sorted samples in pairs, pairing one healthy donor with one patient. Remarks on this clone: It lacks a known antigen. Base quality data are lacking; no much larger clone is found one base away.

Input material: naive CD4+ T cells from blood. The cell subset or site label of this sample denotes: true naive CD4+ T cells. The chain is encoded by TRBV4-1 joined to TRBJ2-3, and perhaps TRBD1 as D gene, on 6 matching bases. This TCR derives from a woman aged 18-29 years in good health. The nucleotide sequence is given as TGCGCCAGCAGCCAAGTCCTTAGGGGGGATACGCAGTATTTT. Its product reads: CASSQVLRGDTQYF.